Following are 5 T cell receptor beta chains from one sample sequenced in a study of T-cell memory formation after mild COVID-19. TCRdb redid the calling of the 5' RACE reads with MiXCR, one entry per CDR3 protein. The sample lists a few hundred thousand distinct CDR3 sequences; roughly 26% were seen once. Sample: PBMCs or a T cell subset sorted from them (not recorded which). Every receptor here comes from an adult woman who had mild COVID-19 (a few samples of this study predate the infection). Cell type and time point are not known.

This clonotype was detected a few times. This chain joins TRBV7-3 and TRBJ2-1; D is possibly TRBD2 (5 bases). V was trimmed by 3 bases and J by 5 bases, leaving 14 bases between them. The germline V gene has CDR1 SGHTA and CDR2 FQGTGA. The length of the CDR3 is 15 residues. CDR3 sequence: CASSFMAGVDNEQFF. Here the CDR3 DNA reads TGTGCCAGCAGCTTCATGGCCGGGGTCGACAATGAGCAGTTCTTC.

A single count supports this clonotype. The chain couples TRBV5-4 to TRBJ1-2; D unresolved. The V end lost 3 bases, the J end lost 0 bases, and 12 bases lay between the germline ends. Germline V gene sequence: CDR1 SGHNT, CDR2 YYREEE (reference sequence). This CDR3 comprises 15 residues. The chain's CDR3 is CASSSVVSANYGYTF. As DNA, the CDR3 is TGTGCCAGCAGCTCTGTGGTCTCGGCTAACTATGGCTACACCTTC.

DNA for the CDR3: TGTGCCAGCAGTCCCCTGGGACGGTACACTGAAGCTTTCTTT. This encodes CASSPLGRYTEAFF. The rearrangement links TRBV12-3 or TRBV12-4 to TRBJ1-1, with D tentatively TRBD1 (5 bases). This CDR3 contains 14 residues. V dropped 5 bases and J dropped 3 bases, with 13 bases sitting between them.

The chain joins TRBV6-6 to TRBJ1-2, with TRBD1 matching over 8 bases. The length of the CDR3 is 14 residues. CDR1 MNHNY and CDR2 SVGAGI come from the germline V gene (reference sequence). V lost 6 bases and J lost 4; bases outside the gene matches: 7. The CDR3 here is CASSNTDRGYGYTF. The CDR3 nucleotides read TGTGCCAGCAGCAATACAGACAGGGGCTATGGCTACACCTTC.

The genes are TRBV7-9 and TRBJ2-1; 16 bases map to TRBD2. Germline CDR1 reads SEHNR; CDR2 reads FQNEAQ (reference sequence). The CDR3 length is 18 residues. With V trimmed by 5 bases and J by 6 bases, 10 bases remained unmatched. This CDR3 is CASSRGTSGGGHFNEQFF. CDR3 sequence (DNA): TGTGCCAGCAGCCGAGGGACTAGCGGGGGGGGTCACTTCAATGAGCAGTTCTTC. Variable domain in full (rest from reference TRBV7-9 and TRBJ2-1): DTGVSQNPRHKITKRGQNVTFRCDPISEHNRLYWYRQTLGQGPEFLTYFQNEAQLEKSRLLSDRFSAERPKGSFSTLEIQRTEQGDSAMYLCASSRGTSGGGHFNEQFFGPGTRLTVL.